Each of the 13 T cell receptor beta chains below was sequenced from the same sample in a study of T cells in Graves' hyperthyroidism and ophthalmopathy. TCR beta CDR3 region amplification was performed from RNA transcripts. HTBI primers were employed in a first-round RT-PCR of the TCR CDR3. From the multiplex PCR reads, TCRdb called clonotypes with MiXCR, one entry per CDR3 protein. The table includes about 50,000 distinct CDR3 sequences, just under 50% detected once. Sequencing used blood. The receptors derive from a woman in her 30s with Graves' ophthalmopathy.

This clonotype occurred many times. This chain links TRBV6-5 with TRBJ1-2; weak D call: TRBD1 (5 bases). The CDR3 runs to 12 residues. Germline lookup yields CDR1 MNHEY and CDR2 SVGAGI. Trimming removed 4 bases at V and 8 bases at J, with 11 bases between. CDR3 amino acids: CASSSGIGGYTF. In DNA form, the CDR3 reads TGTGCCAGCAGTTCAGGGATCGGCGGCTACACCTTC.

This clonotype was counted many times. The gene calls are TRBV12-3 or TRBV12-4 and TRBJ2-5; D unclear. CDR3 length: 13 amino acids. The V gene lost 3 bases and the J gene lost 2 bases, with 7 bases spanning the gap. The CDR3 loop reads CASSLGRQETQYF. As DNA, the CDR3 is TGTGCCAGCAGTTTGGGAAGACAAGAGACCCAGTACTTC.

This clonotype was counted ten times or more. The genes are TRBV6-6 and TRBJ1-5; D is uncertain. This CDR3 is built from 11 residues. Trimming shortened V by 0 bases and J by 11 bases, and 5 bases separated the two germline ends. The germline gives CDR1 MNHNY, CDR2 SVGAGI (reference sequence). The CDR3 loop is CASSYSATQHF. CDR3 DNA sequence: TGTGCCAGCAGTTACTCGGCAACCCAGCATTTT.

CDR3 nucleotide sequence: TGTGCCAGTAGACAACCGGGACAGGGGGCTTACGAGCAGTACTTC. It translates to CASRQPGQGAYEQYF. V gene TRBV19 combines with J gene TRBJ2-7; 12 bases agree with TRBD1. Looked up from germline, CDR1 is LNHDA and CDR2 is SQIVND (reference sequence). The V gene end was trimmed by 6 bases and the J gene end by 4 bases; junction bases not matched to a gene: 7. This CDR3 region has 15 residues.

The V and J genes are TRBV29-1 and TRBJ2-5, with unresolved D. The CDR3 spans 12 residues. The germline V and J ends were trimmed by 4 bases and 5 bases, with 11 bases remaining between them. Germline CDR1 SQVTM, CDR2 ANQGSEA. CDR3 residues: CSVGTDRETQYF. For the CDR3, the DNA is TGCAGCGTTGGGACGGACCGGGAGACCCAGTACTTC.

In nucleotides, the CDR3 is TGTGCCAGCAGCGCGTCGACAGGGGACAATGAGCAGTATTTT. Protein: CASSASTGDNEQYF. The chain has TRBV4-2 and TRBJ2-3; TRBD1 matches at 8 bases. CDR3 length: 14 amino acids. J lost 11 bases, V lost 5 bases, and 12 bases had no gene match. The V gene's germline CDR1 is LGHNA and CDR2 YNFKEQ.

This chain joins TRBV7-2 and TRBJ2-5; maybe TRBD2 (5 bases). Germline V gene lookup returns CDR1 SGHTA and CDR2 FQGNSA. CDR3 length: 16 residues. Trimming took 2 bases from V and 5 from J, leaving 18 bases between them. CDR3 in amino acids: CASSLNPGSRWETQYF. In nucleotides, the CDR3 is TGTGCCAGCAGCTTAAACCCTGGGAGTCGTTGGGAGACCCAGTACTTC.

Points on this clonotype: This may stem from a read error, because a much larger clone lies one nucleotide away. The chain combines TRBV19 with TRBJ2-2, with 12 bases lining up with TRBD2. Per the germline V gene, CDR1 is LNHDA and CDR2 is SQIVND (reference sequence). Trimming cost V 0 bases and J 3 bases; bases outside gene matches: 11. The CDR3 runs 20 residues. CDR3 in DNA: TGTGCCAGTAGTATAGACCTAGCGGGAGGGCCGGTGTGGGACACCGGGGAGCTGTTTTTT. Translation: CASSIDLAGGPVWDTGELFF.

A note on this clonotype: Since a much larger clone is just one base distant, this may be a read error. Lacking the conserved final phenylalanine or tryptophan, this CDR3 likely reflects a read error. The rearrangement uses TRBV28 and TRBJ2-3; the match to TRBD2 covers 7 bases. The J segment lost 8 bases and the V segment lost 3 bases, leaving 2 bases of the junction unmatched. Germline CDR1 MDHEN, CDR2 SYDVKM. This CDR3 comprises 12 residues. Here the CDR3 reads CASSLPGGTQYC. CDR3 in DNA: TGTGCCAGCAGTTTGCCGGGGGGTACGCAGTATTGT.

A remark on this clonotype: The CDR3 carries no conserved terminal phenylalanine or tryptophan, so it likely arises from a read error. The rearrangement joins TRBV15 to TRBJ1-6; D not resolved. Germline CDR1 LNHNV, CDR2 YYDKDF (reference sequence). The CDR3 is 16 residues long. Trimming removed 0 bases from V and 7 bases from J, with 13 bases in between. The CDR3 nucleotides are TGTGCCACCAGCAGAGATAAATCCAGGAGCAATTCACCCCTCCACTCT. Protein sequence: CATSRDKSRSNSPLHS.

The chain employs TRBV12-3 or TRBV12-4 and TRBJ1-1; D remains unclear. V shed 4 bases and J shed 6 bases, with 9 bases lying between them. The CDR3 is 12 amino acids. CDR3 protein: CASSSLISEAFF. The DNA of the CDR3 is TGTGCCAGCAGTTCCCTTATCTCTGAAGCTTTCTTT.

Comment on this clonotype: A much larger clonotype is one base distant, so this may be a read error. The chain employs TRBV28 and TRBJ2-3; 9 positions agree with TRBD2. The CDR3 is 15 residues long. Germline lookup yields CDR1 MDHEN and CDR2 SYDVKM. The J segment lost 3 bases and the V segment lost 10 bases, leaving 11 bases of the junction unmatched. The CDR3 nucleotides read TGTGCCAACAATGGCGGGAGGGGGAGTACAGATACGCAGTATTTT. Protein sequence: CANNGGRGSTDTQYF.

This clonotype showed up many times. The chain recombines TRBV7-3 with TRBJ2-2; no reliable D call. The CDR3 length is 13 residues. V shed 1 base and J shed 5 bases, with 5 bases lying between them. Germline values: CDR1 SGHTA, CDR2 FQGTGA. The CDR3 loop reads CASSLSRTGELFF. The DNA of the CDR3 is TGTGCCAGCAGCTTAAGTCGGACCGGGGAGCTGTTTTTT. The full variable domain, its missing parts supplied by reference TRBV7-3 and TRBJ2-2, is GAGVSQTPSNKVTEKGKYVELRCDPISGHTALYWYRQSLGQGPEFLIYFQGTGAADDSGLPNDRFFAVRPEGSVSTLKIQRTERGDSAVYLCASSLSRTGELFFGEGSRLTVL.